These T cell receptor beta chains were read from a single sample in a study of human T cells and chemical hapten exposure. Each CDR3 protein gets one entry after TCRdb re-called the RACE reads with MiXCR. The sample has 60,000 or so distinct CDR3 sequences, 9.5% to 10% seen once. This specimen consisted of whole blood, obtained in connection with sensitization to the hapten diphenylcyclopropenone (DPC). The receptors here all came from a man aged 40-50 years with alopecia areata. Some clones in this sample may be carry-over from other donors' samples. CDR3s include the opening cysteine and the closing phenylalanine or tryptophan. A D gene is named only where the DNA matches it firmly. Clone size is stated in some rows and not others, as once, few, many or a class when expanded.

j_call,clone_size,v_call,d_call,cdr3_nt,cdr3_aa
TRBJ2-7,many,TRBV20-1,TRBD2,TGCAGTGCTAGAGGGGAGGCGGCTAGCGGAATACCAATCCGATACGAGCAGTACTTC,CSARGEAASGIPIRYEQYF
TRBJ1-1,.,TRBV28,.,TGTGCCAGCAGTCCATCAGGATTGCGTGAAGCTTTCTTT,CASSPSGLREAFF
TRBJ1-2,.,TRBV20-1,.,TGCAGTGCTAGGCCCAATGACAAGGGAACCATTTACGGCTACACCTTC,CSARPNDKGTIYGYTF
TRBJ1-6,many,TRBV24-1,TRBD1,TGTGCCACCAGTGACCATGGACAGGGATCACCCCTCCACTTT,CATSDHGQGSPLHF
TRBJ2-1,.,TRBV12-3/TRBV12-4,.,TGTGCCAGCAGTTCAAGGACTTCGGGGAAGGATGAGCAGTTCTTC,CASSSRTSGKDEQFF
TRBJ2-7,few,TRBV11-2,TRBD1,TGTGCCAGCGAACGGACAGGCGGAAGTTTTGCCTACGAGCAGTACTTC,CASERTGGSFAYEQYF
TRBJ2-1,many,TRBV28,.,TGTGCCAGCAGCCGCGGTTCGGCCGGGAATGAGCAGTTCTTC,CASSRGSAGNEQFF
TRBJ2-3,many,TRBV18,TRBD1,TGTGCCAGCTTAGACAGGGGCGCAGGAAGAGATACGCAGTATTTT,CASLDRGAGRDTQYF
TRBJ2-7,few,TRBV25-1,.,TGTGCCAGCGGTGGTAATGGCGAGCAGTACTTC,CASGGNGEQYF
TRBJ2-7,.,TRBV29-1,TRBD1,TGCAGCGTCCGAGACAGGGTCTCCTACGAGCAGTACTTC,CSVRDRVSYEQYF
TRBJ2-1,many,TRBV10-3,.,TGTGCCATCAGTGAGCGGGCAGGGAGGAGGTACAATGAGCAGTTCTTC,CAISERAGRRYNEQFF
TRBJ2-3,many,TRBV28,.,TGTGCCAGCAGGTCCTTATTTCCAAACTCAGGGGATACGCAGTATTTT,CASRSLFPNSGDTQYF
TRBJ2-2,.,TRBV7-2,.,TGTGCCAGCAGCCGAAATGGCGGGATTAACACCGGGGAGCTGTTTTTT,CASSRNGGINTGELFF
TRBJ1-3,.,TRBV6-6,.,TGTGCCAGCAGTTACCCTTTACAGGGTCTAGGGGGACCTGGAAACACCATATATTTT,CASSYPLQGLGGPGNTIYF
TRBJ2-1,few,TRBV2,.,TGTGCCAGCAGGGGCGACCAATCGTATGAGCAGTTCTTC,CASRGDQSYEQFF
TRBJ1-4,.,TRBV10-2,.,TGCGCCAGCAGTGACCGGGGAGGGGGATATGCAACTAATGAAAAACTGTTTTTT,CASSDRGGGYATNEKLFF
TRBJ2-7,many,TRBV12-3/TRBV12-4,.,TGTGCCAGCAGCTCCGGGACCTACGAGCAGTACTTC,CASSSGTYEQYF
TRBJ1-5,few,TRBV12-3/TRBV12-4,.,TGTGCCAGCACCTATGGGGGGATTCAGCCCCAGCATTTT,CASTYGGIQPQHF
TRBJ2-1,many,TRBV6-2/TRBV6-3,TRBD2,TGTGCCAGCAGTACACGGACTAGCGGCACACGTAACAATGAGCAGTTCTTC,CASSTRTSGTRNNEQFF
TRBJ2-1,many,TRBV5-1,.,TGCGCCAGCAGCCCACGCGAGTACTCCTTATACAATGAGCAGTTCTTC,CASSPREYSLYNEQFF
TRBJ2-7,many,TRBV20-1,TRBD2,TGCAGTGCCCCTAGGACTAGCTCAACGACGGGGCAGTACTTC,CSAPRTSSTTGQYF
TRBJ2-1,many,TRBV5-1,.,TGCGCCAGCAGCTTGGACTCCGTGAACAATGAGCAGTTCTTC,CASSLDSVNNEQFF
TRBJ1-1,few,TRBV29-1,.,TGCAGCGTTGAAGAATGGGGTGTGAACACTGAAGCTTTCTTT,CSVEEWGVNTEAFF
TRBJ2-3,many,TRBV7-3,TRBD2,TGTGCCAGCAGCTTAACTGGACTAGTAGATACGCAGTATTTT,CASSLTGLVDTQYF
TRBJ2-2,many,TRBV7-2,TRBD2,TGTGCCAGCAGCTTCCCTCGCCCGGGAGGTCTTCGGACCGGGGAGCTGTTTTTT,CASSFPRPGGLRTGELFF
TRBJ1-2,few,TRBV6-1,.,TGTGCCAGCAGTGCCGATTGGACAGAAAACTATGGCTACACCTTC,CASSADWTENYGYTF
TRBJ2-1,.,TRBV6-1,TRBD2,TGTGCCAGCAGGGCGACTAGCGGGAGCTCGGATGAGCAGTTCTTC,CASRATSGSSDEQFF
TRBJ2-2,few,TRBV4-3,.,TGCGCCAGCAGCCAAAGTTGGGTGAACACCGGGGAGCTGTTTTTT,CASSQSWVNTGELFF
TRBJ1-4,.,TRBV4-3,.,TGCGCCAGCAGCCAAGAACGGGCTGAAAAACTGTTTTTT,CASSQERAEKLFF
TRBJ1-1,.,TRBV12-3/TRBV12-4,.,TGTGCCAGCAGGGAGGGGAGCACTGAAGCTTTCTTT,CASREGSTEAFF
TRBJ2-3,.,TRBV27,.,TGTGCCAGCAGGATAGGCAGCACAGATACGCAGTATTTT,CASRIGSTDTQYF
TRBJ1-2,few,TRBV28,TRBD1,TGTGCCAGCAGCAGGGGGACAGAGACGGGAGGCTACACCTTC,CASSRGTETGGYTF
TRBJ2-1,few,TRBV19,.,TGTGCCAGTAGTATTCGTCTGCCACTGAATGAGCAGTTCTTC,CASSIRLPLNEQFF
TRBJ1-1,few,TRBV27,.,TGTGCCAGCAGTTTGCAACTAAGATCTGAAGCTTTCTTT,CASSLQLRSEAFF
TRBJ2-1,.,TRBV19,.,TGTGCCAGTACGACGACCTACAATGAGCAGTTCTTC,CASTTTYNEQFF
TRBJ1-1,many,TRBV10-2,.,TGCGCCAGCAGTGAGTCAGGGGGGACCACTGAAGCTTTCTTT,CASSESGGTTEAFF
TRBJ2-3,many,TRBV7-2,.,TGTGCCAGCGGAACGGCATCAGATACGCAGTATTTT,CASGTASDTQYF
TRBJ2-5,.,TRBV28,TRBD1,TGTGCCAGCAGTATTACGACAGGGGGAACTACAGAGACCCAGTACTTC,CASSITTGGTTETQYF
TRBJ1-6,.,TRBV2,.,TGTGCCAGCAGCCCCACAGGCTCCTATAATTCACCCCTCCACTTT,CASSPTGSYNSPLHF
TRBJ1-3,.,TRBV6-1,TRBD1,TGTGCCAGCACTGAACAGGGGTACGGAAACACCATATATTTT,CASTEQGYGNTIYF
TRBJ2-7,many,TRBV12-3/TRBV12-4,.,TGTGCCAGCAGTTTAGGGCGGGCGGTTCTGGAGCAGTACTTC,CASSLGRAVLEQYF
TRBJ2-7,.,TRBV28,TRBD2,TGTGCCAGCAGCACCGGGACTAGCGGGAGGGACGAGCAGTACTTC,CASSTGTSGRDEQYF
TRBJ2-7,once,TRBV28,.,TGTGTCAGCAGTTTACCCTACCACGAGCAGTACTTC,CVSSLPYHEQYF
TRBJ2-1,few,TRBV12-3/TRBV12-4,TRBD1,TGTGCCAGCAGTTATCCGGGACAGATCTCCTACAATGAGCAGTTCTTC,CASSYPGQISYNEQFF
TRBJ2-7,few,TRBV6-2/TRBV6-3,TRBD2,TGTGCCAGCACTTCCCCCGGACTAGCGCTCTCCTACGAGCAGTACTTC,CASTSPGLALSYEQYF